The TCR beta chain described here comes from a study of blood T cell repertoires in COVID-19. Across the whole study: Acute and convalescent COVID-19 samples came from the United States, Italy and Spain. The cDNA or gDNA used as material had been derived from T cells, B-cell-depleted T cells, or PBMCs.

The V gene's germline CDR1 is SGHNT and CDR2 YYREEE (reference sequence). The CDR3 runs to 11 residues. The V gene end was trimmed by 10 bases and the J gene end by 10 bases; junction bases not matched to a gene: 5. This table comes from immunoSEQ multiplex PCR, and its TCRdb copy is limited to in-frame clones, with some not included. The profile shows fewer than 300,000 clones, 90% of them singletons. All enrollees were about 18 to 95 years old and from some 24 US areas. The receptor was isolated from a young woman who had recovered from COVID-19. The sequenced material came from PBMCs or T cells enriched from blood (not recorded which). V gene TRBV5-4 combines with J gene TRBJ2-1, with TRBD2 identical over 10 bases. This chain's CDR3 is CAEREGGEQFF. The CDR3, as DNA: TGTGCCGAGCGGGAGGGGGGGGAGCAGTTCTTC.